This T cell receptor (beta chain) was recorded in a study of T cell changes during pregnancy in multiple sclerosis. Here immunoSEQ multiplex PCR was the method, and the copy in TCRdb shows in-frame clones only, minus some. In the table there are about 60,000 clones, 92% of which are singletons. Trimming took off 2 bases at V and 2 bases at J, with 12 bases between the two ends. This CDR3 region has 15 residues. Germline CDR1 reads MNHEY; CDR2 reads SVGAGI. The source was CD4+ T cells from peripheral blood mononuclear cells, collected in the second trimester of pregnancy. The clonotype was recovered from a female donor with multiple sclerosis, enrolled in a pregnancy study. The V call is TRBV6-5, the J call TRBJ1-2; tentative D call: TRBD1 (6 bases). In DNA, the CDR3 is TGTGCCAGCAGTTACGGACAGCGGTTGAACTATGGCTACACCTTC. The encoded protein is CASSYGQRLNYGYTF.